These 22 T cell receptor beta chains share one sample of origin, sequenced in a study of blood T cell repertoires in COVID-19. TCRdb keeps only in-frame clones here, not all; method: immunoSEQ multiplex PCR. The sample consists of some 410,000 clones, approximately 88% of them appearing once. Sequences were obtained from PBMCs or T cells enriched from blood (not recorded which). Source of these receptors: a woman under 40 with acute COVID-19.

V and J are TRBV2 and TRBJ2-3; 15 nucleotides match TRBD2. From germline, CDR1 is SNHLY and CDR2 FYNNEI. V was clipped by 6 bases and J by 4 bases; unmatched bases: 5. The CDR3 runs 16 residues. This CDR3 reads CASRWGTSGGPDTQYF. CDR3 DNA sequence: TGTGCCAGCAGATGGGGGACTAGCGGGGGGCCAGATACGCAGTATTTT.

The CDR3 DNA reads as TGTGCCAGCAGTTTAAACAGGTTCTACGAGCAGTACTTC. This gives the protein CASSLNRFYEQYF. The gene calls are TRBV12-3 or TRBV12-4 and TRBJ2-7; a weak D match, TRBD1 (5 bases). CDR3 length: 13 residues. Deletions cut 2 bases from V and 3 bases from J, with 8 bases between.

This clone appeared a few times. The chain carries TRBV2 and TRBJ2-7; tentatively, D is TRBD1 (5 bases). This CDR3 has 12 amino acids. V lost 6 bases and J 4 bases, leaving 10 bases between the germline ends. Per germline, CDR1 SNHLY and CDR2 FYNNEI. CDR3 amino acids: CASREQVYEQYF. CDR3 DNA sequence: TGTGCCAGCAGGGAACAGGTTTACGAGCAGTACTTC.

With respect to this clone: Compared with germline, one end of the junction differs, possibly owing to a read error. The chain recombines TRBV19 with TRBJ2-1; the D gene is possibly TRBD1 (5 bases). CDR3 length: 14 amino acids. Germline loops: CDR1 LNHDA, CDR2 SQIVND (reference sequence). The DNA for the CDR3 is TGTGCCAGTAGTATGATGGGCAGGGCCGATGACCAGTTCTTC. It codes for CASSMMGRADDQFF.

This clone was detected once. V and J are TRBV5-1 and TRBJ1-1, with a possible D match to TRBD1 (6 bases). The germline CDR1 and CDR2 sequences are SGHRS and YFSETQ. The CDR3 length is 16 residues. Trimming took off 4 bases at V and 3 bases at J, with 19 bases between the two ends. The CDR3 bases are TGCGCCAGCAGCCCCGGGTGGGGGCGGCGGGACACTGAAGCTTTCTTT. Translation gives CASSPGWGRRDTEAFF.

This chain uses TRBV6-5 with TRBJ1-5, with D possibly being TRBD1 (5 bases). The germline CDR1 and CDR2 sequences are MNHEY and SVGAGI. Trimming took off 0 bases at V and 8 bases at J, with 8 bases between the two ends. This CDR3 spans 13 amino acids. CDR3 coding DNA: TGTGCCAGCAGTTACTCGGGGCAGGAGCCCCAGCATTTT. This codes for CASSYSGQEPQHF.

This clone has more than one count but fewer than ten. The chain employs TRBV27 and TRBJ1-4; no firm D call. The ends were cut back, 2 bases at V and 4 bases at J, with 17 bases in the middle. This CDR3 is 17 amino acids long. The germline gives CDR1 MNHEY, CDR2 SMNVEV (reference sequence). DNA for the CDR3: TGTGCCAGCAGTTTAAATTGGAGGGTCGGACGTAATGAAAAACTGTTTTTT. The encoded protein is CASSLNWRVGRNEKLFF.

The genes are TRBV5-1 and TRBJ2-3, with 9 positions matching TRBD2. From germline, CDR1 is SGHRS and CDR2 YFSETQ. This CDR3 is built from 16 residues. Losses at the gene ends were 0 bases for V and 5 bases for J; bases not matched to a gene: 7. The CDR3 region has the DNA TGCGCCAGCAGCTTGGCCTCGCGGGGGGGCCAAGATACGCAGTATTTT. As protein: CASSLASRGGQDTQYF.

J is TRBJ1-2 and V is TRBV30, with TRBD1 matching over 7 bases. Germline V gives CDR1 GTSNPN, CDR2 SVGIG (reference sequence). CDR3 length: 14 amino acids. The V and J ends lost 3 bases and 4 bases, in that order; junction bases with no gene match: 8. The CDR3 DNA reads TGTGCCTGGAGCGAAACAGGGGTGGGCTATGGCTACACCTTC. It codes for CAWSETGVGYGYTF.

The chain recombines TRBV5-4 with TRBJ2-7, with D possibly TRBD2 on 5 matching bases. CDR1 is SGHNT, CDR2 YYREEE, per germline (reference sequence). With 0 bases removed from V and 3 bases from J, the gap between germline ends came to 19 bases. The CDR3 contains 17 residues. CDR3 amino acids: CASSLVGSGKERYEQYF. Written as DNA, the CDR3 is TGTGCCAGCAGCTTGGTGGGATCGGGGAAGGAGCGCTACGAGCAGTACTTC. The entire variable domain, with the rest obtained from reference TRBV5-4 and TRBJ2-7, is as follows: ETGVTQSPTHLIKTRGQQVTLRCSSQSGHNTVSWYQQALGQGPQFIFQYYREEENGRGNFPPRFSGLQFPNYSSELNVNALELDDSALYLCASSLVGSGKERYEQYFGPGTRLTVT.

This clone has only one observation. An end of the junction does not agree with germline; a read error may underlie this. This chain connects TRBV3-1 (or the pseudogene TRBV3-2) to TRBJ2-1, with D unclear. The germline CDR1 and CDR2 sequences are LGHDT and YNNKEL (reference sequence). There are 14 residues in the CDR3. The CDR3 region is CASTQNPLYNEQFF. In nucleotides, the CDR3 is TGTGCCAGCACCCAAAACCCACTATACAATGAGCAGTTCTTC.

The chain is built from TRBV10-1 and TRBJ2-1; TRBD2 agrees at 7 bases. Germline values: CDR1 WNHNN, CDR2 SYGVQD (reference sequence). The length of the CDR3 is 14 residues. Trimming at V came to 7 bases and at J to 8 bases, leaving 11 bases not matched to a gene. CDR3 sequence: CASTPRGTDDEQFF. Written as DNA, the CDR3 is TGCGCCAGCACCCCGCGGGGGACCGACGATGAGCAGTTCTTC.

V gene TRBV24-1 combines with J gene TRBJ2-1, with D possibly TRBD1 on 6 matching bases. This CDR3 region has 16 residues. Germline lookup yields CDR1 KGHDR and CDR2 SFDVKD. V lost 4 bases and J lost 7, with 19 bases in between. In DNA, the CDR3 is TGTGCCACCAGTGACCCGGGACAAGGGGCTAGTAATGAGCAGTTCTTC. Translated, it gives CATSDPGQGASNEQFF.

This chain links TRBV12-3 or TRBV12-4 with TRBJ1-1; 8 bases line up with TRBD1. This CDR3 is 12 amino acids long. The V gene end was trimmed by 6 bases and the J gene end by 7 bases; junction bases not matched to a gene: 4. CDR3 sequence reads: CASSPGQGEAFF. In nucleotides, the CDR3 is TGTGCCAGCAGCCCCGGACAGGGTGAAGCTTTCTTT.

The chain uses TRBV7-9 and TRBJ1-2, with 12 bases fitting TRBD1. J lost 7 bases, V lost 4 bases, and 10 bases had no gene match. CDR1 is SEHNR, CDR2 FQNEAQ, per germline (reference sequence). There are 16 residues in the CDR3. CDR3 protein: CASSSPGQGAFRGYTF. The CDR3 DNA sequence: TGTGCCAGCAGCTCACCGGGACAGGGGGCTTTCCGTGGCTACACCTTC.

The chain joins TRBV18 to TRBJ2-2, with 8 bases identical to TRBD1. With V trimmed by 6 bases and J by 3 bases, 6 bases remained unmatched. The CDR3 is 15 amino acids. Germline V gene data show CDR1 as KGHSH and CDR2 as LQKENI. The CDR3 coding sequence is TGTGCCAGCTCGCCCGGACAGGGAGACACCGGGGAGCTGTTTTTT. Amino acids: CASSPGQGDTGELFF. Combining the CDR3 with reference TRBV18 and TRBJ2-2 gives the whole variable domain NAGVMQNPRHLVRRRGQEARLRCSPMKGHSHVYWYRQLPEEGLKFMVYLQKENIIDESGMPKERFSAEFPKEGPSILRIQQVVRGDSAAYFCASSPGQGDTGELFFGEGSRLTVL.

The CDR3 loop reads CASSLGTGDYGYTF. In nucleotides, the CDR3 is TGTGCCAGCTCACTAGGGACAGGGGACTATGGCTACACCTTC. The rearrangement uses TRBV18 and TRBJ1-2, with 10 bases fitting TRBD1. The CDR3 runs 14 residues. Per the germline V gene, CDR1 is KGHSH and CDR2 is LQKENI. The V segment lost 4 bases and the J segment 3 bases; nucleotides outside the gene matches: 2. The full variable domain, completed using reference TRBV18 and TRBJ1-2, is NAGVMQNPRHLVRRRGQEARLRCSPMKGHSHVYWYRQLPEEGLKFMVYLQKENIIDESGMPKERFSAEFPKEGPSILRIQQVVRGDSAAYFCASSLGTGDYGYTFGSGTRLTVV.

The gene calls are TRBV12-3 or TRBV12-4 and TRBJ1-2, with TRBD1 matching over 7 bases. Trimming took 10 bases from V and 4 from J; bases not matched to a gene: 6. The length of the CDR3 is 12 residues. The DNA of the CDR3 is TGTGCCATAACAGGGGCTTCCTATGGCTACACCTTC. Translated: CAITGASYGYTF.

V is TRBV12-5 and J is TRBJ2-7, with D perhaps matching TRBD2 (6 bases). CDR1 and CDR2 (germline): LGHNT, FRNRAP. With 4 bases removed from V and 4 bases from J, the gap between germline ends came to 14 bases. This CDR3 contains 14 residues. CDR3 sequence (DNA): TGTGCTAGTGGTTCACACGGGGGTTCTTACGAGCAGTACTTC. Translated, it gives CASGSHGGSYEQYF. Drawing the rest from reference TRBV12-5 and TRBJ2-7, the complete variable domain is DARVTQTPRHKVTEMGQEVTMRCQPILGHNTVFWYRQTMMQGLELLAYFRNRAPLDDSGMPKDRFSAEMPDATLATLKIQPSEPRDSAVYFCASGSHGGSYEQYFGPGTRLTVT.

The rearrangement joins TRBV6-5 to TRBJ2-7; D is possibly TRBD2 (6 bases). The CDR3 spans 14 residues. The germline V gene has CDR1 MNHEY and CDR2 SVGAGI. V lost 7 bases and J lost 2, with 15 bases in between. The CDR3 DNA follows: TGTGCCAGCACCTTGAAGGGAGGTACCTACGAGCAGTACTTC. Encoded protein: CASTLKGGTYEQYF.

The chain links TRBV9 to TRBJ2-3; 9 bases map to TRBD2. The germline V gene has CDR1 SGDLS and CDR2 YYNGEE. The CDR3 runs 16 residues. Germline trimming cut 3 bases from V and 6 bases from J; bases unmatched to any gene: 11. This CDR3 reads CASSERAGGLMDTQYF. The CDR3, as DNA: TGTGCCAGCAGCGAGAGAGCGGGGGGACTCATGGATACGCAGTATTTT.

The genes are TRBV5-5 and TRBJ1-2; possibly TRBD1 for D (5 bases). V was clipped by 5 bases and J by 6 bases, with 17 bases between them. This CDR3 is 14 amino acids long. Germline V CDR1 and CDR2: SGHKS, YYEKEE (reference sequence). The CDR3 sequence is CASSHAPSDNGYTF. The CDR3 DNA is TGTGCCAGCAGTCACGCTCCATCGGACAATGGCTACACCTTC.